What follows are 5 T cell receptor beta chains derived from one specimen sequenced in a study of blood T cell repertoires in COVID-19. TCRdb's table, derived via immunoSEQ multiplex PCR, lists solely in-frame clones and lacks some. The table lists approximately 150,000 clones, 88% of them singletons. The specimen was peripheral blood. These TCRs come from a man in his fifties who had recovered from COVID-19.

This sequence joins TRBV2 and TRBJ2-5; possible D gene TRBD2, 6 bases. V dropped 4 bases and J dropped 6 bases, with 12 bases sitting between them. The CDR3 covers 13 residues. The germline V gene encodes CDR1 SNHLY and CDR2 FYNNEI. The CDR3 coding sequence is TGTGCCAGCAGTGTCTCGGAGGGGAAGACCCAGTACTTC. This gives the protein CASSVSEGKTQYF.

Here the CDR3 reads CASSQIRDDYGYTF. CDR3 bases: TGTGCCAGCAGCCAAATCAGGGATGACTATGGCTACACCTTC. This chain links TRBV3-1 (or the pseudogene TRBV3-2) with TRBJ1-2; D may be TRBD1 (5 bases). CDR1 is LGHDT, CDR2 YNNKEL, per germline (reference sequence). The CDR3 spans 14 residues. V was cut by 2 bases and J by 3 bases, with 10 bases left in between.

The gene calls are TRBV6-4 and TRBJ2-1; D is unresolved. The CDR3 has 14 amino acids. Per germline, CDR1 MRHNA and CDR2 SNTAGT. V was shortened by 4 bases and J by 0 bases, with 7 bases between the two germline ends. CDR3 in amino acids: CASSAGDSYNEQFF. CDR3 in DNA: TGTGCCAGCAGTGCGGGTGACTCCTACAATGAGCAGTTCTTC.

V usage is TRBV5-8 and J usage is TRBJ2-3, with a weak D call TRBD1 (6 bases). The length of the CDR3 is 15 residues. V was clipped by 2 bases and J by 4 bases, with 14 bases between them. CDR1 and CDR2 (germline): SGHTS, YDEGEE. Here the CDR3 DNA reads TGTGCCAGCAGCTTCGGCCAGGGGAGAGCAGATACGCAGTATTTT. It codes for CASSFGQGRADTQYF.

V usage is TRBV28 and J usage is TRBJ2-3; 11 bases agree with TRBD2. Germline CDR1 and CDR2: MDHEN and SYDVKM. The CDR3 is made up of 16 amino acids. V shed 4 bases and J 3 bases; nucleotides not matched to a gene: 6. The CDR3 sequence: CASSSSLAGVTDTQYF. CDR3 bases: TGTGCCAGCAGTTCCTCACTAGCGGGAGTTACAGATACGCAGTATTTT.